Presented here are 20 T cell receptor beta chains from one specimen sequenced in a study of blood T cell repertoires in COVID-19. The table came from immunoSEQ multiplex PCR; TCRdb's copy has only in-frame clones and leaves some out. The sample includes around 130,000 clones, roughly 89% of them seen just once. The specimen was peripheral blood. The receptors originated from a man in his forties with acute or convalescent COVID-19.

The chain joins TRBV12-5 to TRBJ2-1; unclear D gene. The CDR3 is made up of 16 amino acids. V lost 0 bases, J lost 4 bases, and 13 bases lay in between. Germline V gives CDR1 LGHNT, CDR2 FRNRAP. The CDR3 DNA sequence: TGTGCTAGTGGTTTGGTACTGAACAGAAGATACAATGAGCAGTTCTTC. The encoded protein is CASGLVLNRRYNEQFF.

The chain has TRBV19 and TRBJ1-2, with D unresolved. CDR3 size: 14 residues. The germline V gene has CDR1 LNHDA and CDR2 SQIVND (reference sequence). The germline V and J ends were trimmed by 5 bases and 3 bases, with 13 bases remaining between them. The CDR3 is CASSQAPSDYGYTF. In DNA, the CDR3 is TGTGCCAGTAGTCAGGCTCCCTCGGACTATGGCTACACCTTC.

The V gene is TRBV6-6, the J gene TRBJ2-7; TRBD2 aligns across 7 bases. Germline CDR1 MNHNY, CDR2 SVGAGI (reference sequence). The junction had 9 bases not matched to a gene; V was cut back by 0 bases and J by 4 bases. The CDR3 extends over 16 amino acids. Written as DNA, the CDR3 is TGTGCCAGCAGTTACTCGGGGGGGGGTTTCTCTTACGAGCAGTACTTC. Its protein product is CASSYSGGGFSYEQYF.

This rearrangement joins TRBV20-1 to TRBJ1-5; 7 bases map to TRBD1. Germline-derived CDR1 and CDR2 are DFQATT and SNEGSKA (reference sequence). V dropped 3 bases and J dropped 4; count of bases not matched to a gene: 3. CDR3 size: 13 residues. The DNA for the CDR3 is TGCAGTGCTAGTTCAGGGGGAAATCAGCCCCAGCATTTT. It codes for CSASSGGNQPQHF.

This clone was seen a few times. The chain employs TRBV3-1 (or the pseudogene TRBV3-2) and TRBJ2-7; D is uncertain. V was shortened by 0 bases and J by 9 bases, with 6 bases between the two germline ends. There are 11 residues in the CDR3. Germline V gene lookup returns CDR1 LGHDT and CDR2 YNNKEL (reference sequence). The CDR3 is CASSQERRQYF. DNA of the CDR3: TGTGCCAGCAGCCAAGAGCGGCGGCAGTACTTC.

This clone was recorded a few times. V usage is TRBV19 and J usage is TRBJ1-6; the match to TRBD1 covers 9 bases. The CDR3 totals 16 residues. Germline V gives CDR1 LNHDA, CDR2 SQIVND (reference sequence). Trimming at V came to 6 bases and at J to 7 bases, leaving 10 bases not matched to a gene. CDR3 nucleotide sequence: TGTGCCAGTAGGGAACTTACCGGGACAGGGAATTCACCCCTCCACTTT. Amino acids: CASRELTGTGNSPLHF.

This clone has just one count. This chain joins TRBV7-9 and TRBJ2-1, with 8 bases identical to TRBD1. J lost 8 bases, V lost 3 bases, and 9 bases had no gene match. CDR1 is SEHNR and CDR2 is FQNEAQ in the germline V gene (reference sequence). The CDR3 extends over 15 amino acids. The CDR3 loop is CASSFGQGARDEQFF. The CDR3 DNA sequence: TGTGCCAGCAGCTTTGGGCAGGGGGCGCGGGATGAGCAGTTCTTC.

This clone was observed a handful of times. Other DNA sequences in this sample translate to the same CDR3. The genes are TRBV20-1 and TRBJ2-3; D gene unclear. Trimming shortened V by 3 bases and J by 2 bases, and 3 bases separated the two germline ends. This CDR3 spans 11 amino acids. Per the germline V gene, CDR1 is DFQATT and CDR2 is SNEGSKA (reference sequence). As DNA, the CDR3 is TGCAGTGCTAGTCACACAGATACGCAGTATTTT. Amino acids: CSASHTDTQYF.

The DNA of the CDR3 is TGCGCCAGCAGCCAAGACTCGGCAGGGACTGAAGCTTTCTTT. It encodes CASSQDSAGTEAFF. This sequence joins TRBV4-1 and TRBJ1-1; TRBD1 is a possible D gene (5 bases). The V gene lost 0 bases and the J gene lost 5 bases, with 10 bases spanning the gap. The germline V gene has CDR1 MGHRA and CDR2 YSYEKL. This CDR3 contains 14 residues.

The chain is built from TRBV5-4 and TRBJ2-1, with a possible D match to TRBD2 (6 bases). Germline V CDR1 and CDR2: SGHNT, YYREEE (reference sequence). V was shortened by 0 bases and J by 3 bases, with 13 bases between the two germline ends. There are 16 residues in the CDR3. The CDR3 is CASSLDIAAYYNEQFF. The CDR3 nucleotides read TGTGCCAGCAGCTTGGATATAGCGGCATACTACAATGAGCAGTTCTTC. Full variable domain (remainder filled in from reference TRBV5-4 and TRBJ2-1): ETGVTQSPTHLIKTRGQQVTLRCSSQSGHNTVSWYQQALGQGPQFIFQYYREEENGRGNFPPRFSGLQFPNYSSELNVNALELDDSALYLCASSLDIAAYYNEQFFGPGTRLTVL.

The chain joins TRBV27 to TRBJ1-5; D perhaps matches TRBD1 (6 bases). V was trimmed by 1 base and J by 5 bases, leaving 9 bases between them. Germline-derived CDR1 and CDR2 are MNHEY and SMNVEV (reference sequence). This CDR3 is 14 amino acids long. CDR3 in amino acids: CASSLWSGDQPQHF. CDR3 coding DNA: TGTGCCAGCAGTTTATGGTCAGGGGATCAGCCCCAGCATTTT.

The chain uses TRBV7-7 and TRBJ2-3; 8 bases align to TRBD1. The CDR3 has 14 residues. Germline CDR1 is SSHAT and CDR2 is FNYEAQ (reference sequence). Trimming took 5 bases from V and 4 from J; bases not matched to a gene: 5. The CDR3 nucleotides are TGTGCCAGCAGCCTGGACAGGGTGGCAGATACGCAGTATTTT. Its translation is CASSLDRVADTQYF.

This chain connects TRBV15 to TRBJ2-5; TRBD2 might be the D (6 bases). Trimming cost V 0 bases and J 5 bases, with 7 bases left between them. The germline gives CDR1 LNHNV, CDR2 YYDKDF (reference sequence). The CDR3 totals 13 residues. The CDR3 nucleotides are TGTGCCACCAGCAGAGATGGGAGGGAGACCCAGTACTTC. Translated: CATSRDGRETQYF.

The CDR3 reads CASSAGPGSSYEQYF. CDR3 DNA sequence: TGTGCCAGCAGCGCGGGCCCCGGGAGCTCCTACGAGCAGTACTTC. The genes are TRBV5-4 and TRBJ2-7; possibly TRBD2 for D (6 bases). The CDR3 covers 15 residues. Trimming took off 4 bases at V and 0 bases at J, with 14 bases between the two ends. Germline loops: CDR1 SGHNT, CDR2 YYREEE (reference sequence).

The chain couples TRBV5-5 to TRBJ2-5, with 8 bases aligning to TRBD2. Trimming took 3 bases from V and 1 from J; bases not matched to a gene: 5. CDR1 SGHKS and CDR2 YYEKEE come from the germline V gene (reference sequence). The CDR3 is 15 residues long. This CDR3 reads CASSSLAVSQETQYF. The CDR3 DNA follows: TGTGCCAGCAGCTCACTAGCGGTGAGCCAAGAGACCCAGTACTTC.

In DNA, the CDR3 is TGTGCCAGTAGTCAGGGGATGGGGGAAAAACTGTTTTTT. Translated, it gives CASSQGMGEKLFF. The chain carries TRBV19 and TRBJ1-4, with TRBD1 as a possible D gene (6 bases). Trimming removed 5 bases at V and 8 bases at J, with 12 bases between. The CDR3 is 13 residues long. The germline V gene encodes CDR1 LNHDA and CDR2 SQIVND (reference sequence).

The sample holds one count of this clone. The chain links TRBV10-1 to TRBJ1-2, with 9 bases fitting TRBD1. Germline CDR1 reads WNHNN; CDR2 reads SYGVQD (reference sequence). V was clipped by 0 bases and J by 4 bases; unmatched bases: 9. This CDR3 contains 17 residues. Here the CDR3 reads CASSESGGDRAFYGYTF. In DNA, the CDR3 is TGCGCCAGCAGTGAGTCGGGGGGGGACAGGGCATTCTATGGCTACACCTTC.

The chain carries TRBV5-1 and TRBJ2-7; TRBD2 matches 11 bases. The length of the CDR3 is 14 residues. Germline lookup yields CDR1 SGHRS and CDR2 YFSETQ. J gave up 3 bases and V 3 bases, and 2 bases lay outside the gene matches. The CDR3 bases are TGCGCCAGCAGCTCGGGACTAGCGGACTACGAGCAGTACTTC. The encoded protein is CASSSGLADYEQYF.

This chain links TRBV10-1 with TRBJ2-3; D gene unclear. The germline gives CDR1 WNHNN, CDR2 SYGVQD (reference sequence). V dropped 3 bases and J dropped 2 bases, with 3 bases sitting between them. The CDR3 sequence is 12 residues long. The CDR3 DNA reads TGCGCCAGCAGTGACCACACAGATACGCAGTATTTT. Residues: CASSDHTDTQYF.

Worth noting for this clone: The same CDR3 arises from other DNA sequences in this sample as well. This chain uses TRBV5-6 with TRBJ1-2, with D possibly being TRBD1 (5 bases). The germline V gene has CDR1 SGHDT and CDR2 YYEEEE. The germline V and J ends were trimmed by 3 bases and 6 bases, with 9 bases remaining between them. This CDR3 has 12 amino acids. The CDR3 reads CASSWGGDGYTF. DNA for the CDR3: TGTGCCAGCAGCTGGGGGGGAGATGGCTACACCTTC.